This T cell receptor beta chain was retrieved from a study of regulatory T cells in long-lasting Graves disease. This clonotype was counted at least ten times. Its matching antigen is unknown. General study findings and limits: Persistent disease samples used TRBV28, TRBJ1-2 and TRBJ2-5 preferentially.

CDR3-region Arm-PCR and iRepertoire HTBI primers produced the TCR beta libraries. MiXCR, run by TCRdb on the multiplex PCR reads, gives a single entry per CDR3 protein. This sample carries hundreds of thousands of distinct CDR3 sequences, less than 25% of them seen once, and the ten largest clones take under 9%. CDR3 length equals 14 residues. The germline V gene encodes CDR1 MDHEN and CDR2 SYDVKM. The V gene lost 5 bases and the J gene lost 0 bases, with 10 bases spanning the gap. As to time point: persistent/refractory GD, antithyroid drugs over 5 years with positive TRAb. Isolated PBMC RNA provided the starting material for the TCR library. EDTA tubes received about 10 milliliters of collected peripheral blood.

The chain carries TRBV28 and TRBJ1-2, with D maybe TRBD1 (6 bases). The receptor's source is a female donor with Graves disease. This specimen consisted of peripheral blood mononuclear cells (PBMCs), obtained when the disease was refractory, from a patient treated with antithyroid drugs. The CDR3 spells CASSDTGTNYGYTF. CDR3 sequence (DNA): TGTGCCAGCAGTGATACAGGGACTAACTATGGCTACACCTTC.